One sample yielded the 22 T cell receptor beta chains listed below, sequenced in a study of blood T cell repertoires in COVID-19. TCRdb's copy holds only in-frame clones and misses some; the assay was immunoSEQ multiplex PCR. Of about 14,000 clones listed, 80% to 90% are singletons. The sequenced material came from peripheral blood. Source of these receptors: a woman aged 50 to 65 with active or convalescent COVID-19.

This chain links TRBV28 with TRBJ1-2; D unresolved. Per germline, CDR1 MDHEN and CDR2 SYDVKM. The CDR3 runs to 11 residues. V was cut by 8 bases and J by 4 bases, with 8 bases left in between. The CDR3 protein is CASGLTYGYTF. In DNA form, the CDR3 reads TGTGCCAGCGGGCTTACCTATGGCTACACCTTC.

This clone is categorized as medium-sized. This chain uses TRBV2 with TRBJ1-1; 7 bases align to TRBD1. The V gene's germline CDR1 is SNHLY and CDR2 FYNNEI. V trimming: 0 bases; J trimming: 0 bases; junction bases outside the gene matches: 4. The CDR3 has 16 residues. The CDR3 sequence is CASSEADGTVNTEAFF. For the CDR3, the DNA is TGTGCCAGCAGTGAAGCTGACGGGACAGTGAACACTGAAGCTTTCTTT. Combining the CDR3 with reference TRBV2 and TRBJ1-1 gives the whole variable domain EPEVTQTPSHQVTQMGQEVILRCVPISNHLYFYWYRQILGQKVEFLVSFYNNEISEKSEIFDDQFSVERPDGSNFTLKIRSTKLEDSAMYFCASSEADGTVNTEAFFGQGTRLTVV.

The CDR3 sequence is CAWSGMFNYEQYF. In nucleotides, the CDR3 is TGTGCCTGGAGTGGTATGTTTAACTACGAGCAGTACTTC. The chain employs TRBV30 and TRBJ2-7; no clear D gene. The CDR3 has 13 amino acids. Per germline, CDR1 GTSNPN and CDR2 SVGIG (reference sequence). V was trimmed by 1 base and J by 3 bases, leaving 10 bases between them.

The rearrangement uses TRBV10-3 and TRBJ1-3; 7 bases are shared with TRBD1. V shed 3 bases and J 0 bases; nucleotides not matched to a gene: 5. Germline values: CDR1 ENHRY, CDR2 SYGVKD. This CDR3 contains 16 residues. The CDR3 spells CAISDLAGGSGNTIYF. CDR3 nucleotide sequence: TGTGCCATCAGTGATTTGGCAGGGGGCTCTGGAAACACCATATATTTT.

The gene calls are TRBV9 and TRBJ2-1; TRBD2 agrees at 8 bases. The CDR3 is made up of 16 amino acids. Germline V gene data show CDR1 as SGDLS and CDR2 as YYNGEE. V was pared by 2 bases and J by 4 bases, with 8 bases of the junction left unmatched. CDR3 amino acids: CASSVLSGAFYNEQFF. The CDR3 bases are TGTGCCAGCAGCGTCCTTAGCGGGGCCTTTTACAATGAGCAGTTCTTC.

The rearrangement links TRBV28 to TRBJ1-5; weak D call: TRBD1 (5 bases). This CDR3 region has 16 residues. CDR1 and CDR2 from the germline V gene are MDHEN and SYDVKM. Trimming shortened V by 4 bases and J by 1 base, and 14 bases separated the two germline ends. The CDR3 DNA sequence: TGTGCCAGCAGTTGGACATTAGTACTGAGCAATCAGCCCCAGCATTTT. Translation gives CASSWTLVLSNQPQHF.

A single count supports this clone. This rearrangement joins TRBV19 to TRBJ2-4; 7 positions agree with TRBD1. The germline gives CDR1 LNHDA, CDR2 SQIVND (reference sequence). The CDR3 has 17 amino acids. Trimming cost V 5 bases and J 5 bases; bases outside gene matches: 15. In DNA form, the CDR3 reads TGTGCCAGTAGTGCACAGGGGCAAGGGCTATTACAAAACATTCAGTACTTC. Translating gives CASSAQGQGLLQNIQYF.

The J gene is TRBJ2-1, the V gene TRBV5-1, with a possible D match to TRBD2 (6 bases). The CDR3 extends over 15 amino acids. The V gene lost 0 bases and the J gene lost 4 bases, with 11 bases spanning the gap. Germline CDR1 is SGHRS and CDR2 is YFSETQ. The DNA of the CDR3 is TGCGCCAGCAGCTTGGACAGAGGAGGGTACAATGAGCAGTTCTTC. As protein: CASSLDRGGYNEQFF. The full variable domain, with the rest looked up from reference TRBV5-1 and TRBJ2-1, is KAGVTQTPRYLIKTRGQQVTLSCSPISGHRSVSWYQQTPGQGLQFLFEYFSETQRNKGNFPGRFSGRQFSNSRSEMNVSTLELGDSALYLCASSLDRGGYNEQFFGPGTRLTVL.

The rearrangement uses TRBV10-3 and TRBJ1-6, with 9 bases lining up with TRBD1. With 11 bases clipped from V and 7 bases from J, the junction kept 9 bases outside the gene matches. This CDR3 is 14 amino acids long. Germline loops: CDR1 ENHRY, CDR2 SYGVKD. The CDR3 coding sequence is TGTGCCGGACAGGGGAACAGGGACAATTCACCCCTCCACTTT. Translation: CAGQGNRDNSPLHF.

This chain connects TRBV27 to TRBJ2-2; TRBD2 is a possible D gene (5 bases). The CDR3 is 16 amino acids. V lost 5 bases to trimming and J lost 1 base, with 14 bases between them. Germline loops: CDR1 MNHEY, CDR2 SMNVEV (reference sequence). CDR3 nucleotides: TGTGCCAGCAGTGAACGGGGTAGGGTGAACACCGGGGAGCTGTTTTTT. This sequence encodes CASSERGRVNTGELFF.

The rearrangement links TRBV19 to TRBJ1-1; no clear D gene. The CDR3 extends over 13 amino acids. The V end was cut by 5 bases, the J end by 2 bases, with 9 bases between. Germline CDR1 reads LNHDA; CDR2 reads SQIVND (reference sequence). The CDR3 bases are TGTGCCAGTAGTGCGAAATCTAACACTGAAGCTTTCTTT. Translated: CASSAKSNTEAFF.

This chain's CDR3 is CASSLGGMNTEAFF. CDR3 bases: TGTGCCAGCAGTTTGGGGGGGATGAACACTGAAGCTTTCTTT. The chain joins TRBV27 to TRBJ1-1, with D maybe TRBD1 (5 bases). Germline-derived CDR1 and CDR2 are MNHEY and SMNVEV (reference sequence). CDR3 length: 14 amino acids. V was clipped by 3 bases and J by 0 bases, with 8 bases between them.

The V gene is TRBV6-5, the J gene TRBJ2-7, with 8 positions matching TRBD1. Germline V gene sequence: CDR1 MNHEY, CDR2 SVGAGI. The CDR3 is 13 residues long. With V trimmed by 6 bases and J by 3 bases, 4 bases remained unmatched. The DNA of the CDR3 is TGTGCCAGCAGCCGTGGACAGGGCTACGAGCAGTACTTC. It specifies CASSRGQGYEQYF.

This chain uses TRBV7-9 with TRBJ2-7; 7 positions match TRBD1. The V segment lost 5 bases and the J segment 7 bases; nucleotides outside the gene matches: 11. The germline CDR1 and CDR2 sequences are SEHNR and FQNEAQ (reference sequence). The CDR3 is 14 residues long. The CDR3 protein is CASSQTGSEGEQYF. DNA for the CDR3: TGTGCCAGCAGCCAGACAGGGTCTGAGGGTGAGCAGTACTTC.

The genes are TRBV11-2 and TRBJ1-6; D is possibly TRBD1 (6 bases). Trimming shortened V by 5 bases and J by 3 bases, and 14 bases separated the two germline ends. Germline V gene sequence: CDR1 SGHAT, CDR2 FQNNGV. CDR3 length equals 16 residues. CDR3 amino acids: CASSLTGDIYNSPLHF. The CDR3 DNA follows: TGTGCCAGCAGCCTTACCGGGGACATCTATAATTCACCCCTCCACTTT.

V gene TRBV15 combines with J gene TRBJ2-5; 7 bases match TRBD2. Germline CDR1 is LNHNV and CDR2 is YYDKDF (reference sequence). V shed 4 bases and J 4 bases; nucleotides not matched to a gene: 12. This CDR3 is built from 16 residues. DNA of the CDR3: TGTGCCACCAGCAACGCTGGACTAGGCGGTTCAGAGACCCAGTACTTC. Encoded protein: CATSNAGLGGSETQYF.

The V gene is TRBV27, the J gene TRBJ1-2; D unresolved. The V gene lost 3 bases and the J gene lost 0 bases, with 5 bases spanning the gap. The germline CDR1 and CDR2 sequences are MNHEY and SMNVEV (reference sequence). The CDR3 sequence is 13 residues long. The CDR3 sequence: CASSFGANYGYTF. The CDR3 nucleotides are TGTGCCAGCAGTTTCGGAGCTAACTATGGCTACACCTTC.

This sequence joins TRBV7-8 and TRBJ2-2; a weak D match, TRBD1 (6 bases). Germline CDR1 reads SGHVS; CDR2 reads FQNEAQ. This CDR3 has 15 amino acids. With 6 bases removed from V and 6 bases from J, the gap between germline ends came to 17 bases. CDR3 loop: CASRIKGVGAGELFF. In DNA, the CDR3 is TGTGCCAGCAGAATAAAGGGGGTAGGGGCCGGGGAGCTGTTTTTT.

The genes are TRBV7-2 and TRBJ1-2; 7 bases match TRBD1. The length of the CDR3 is 15 residues. J was trimmed by 6 bases and V by 0 bases; bases with no gene match: 7. Germline V CDR1 and CDR2: SGHTA, FQGNSA. The CDR3 spells CASSLAGWTGDGYTF. CDR3 nucleotide sequence: TGTGCCAGCAGCTTAGCGGGTTGGACAGGAGATGGCTACACCTTC. Based on the CDR3 plus reference TRBV7-2 and TRBJ1-2, the full variable domain is GAGVSQSPSNKVTEKGKDVELRCDPISGHTALYWYRQSLGQGLEFLIYFQGNSAPDKSGLPSDRFSAERTGGSVSTLTIQRTQQEDSAVYLCASSLAGWTGDGYTFGSGTRLTVV.

This clone came up once. The V and J genes are TRBV6-5 and TRBJ2-1; 7 bases are a match to TRBD2. This CDR3 region has 15 residues. Germline CDR1 MNHEY, CDR2 SVGAGI. V shed 6 bases, J shed 6 bases, and the junction held 11 bases outside the gene matches. CDR3 nucleotides: TGTGCCAGCAGAACTAGCGCCCCGTTCTCCAATGAGCAGTTCTTC. Encoded protein: CASRTSAPFSNEQFF.

CDR3 residues: CASSARLAGGRNIQYF. Written as DNA, the CDR3 is TGTGCCAGCAGCGCCAGACTAGCGGGGGGAAGAAACATTCAGTACTTC. V and J are TRBV11-1 and TRBJ2-4; 13 nucleotides align to TRBD2. The CDR3 is 16 residues long. The junction had 7 bases not matched to a gene; V was cut back by 5 bases and J by 6 bases. Per the germline V gene, CDR1 is SGHAT and CDR2 is FQDESV (reference sequence).

V is TRBV5-1 and J is TRBJ1-4, with D perhaps matching TRBD1 (5 bases). V lost 5 bases and J lost 5, with 10 bases in between. The CDR3 spans 13 residues. Germline CDR1 reads SGHRS; CDR2 reads YFSETQ. CDR3 protein: CASSTTENEKLFF. In nucleotides, the CDR3 is TGCGCCAGCAGTACGACAGAGAATGAAAAACTGTTTTTT.